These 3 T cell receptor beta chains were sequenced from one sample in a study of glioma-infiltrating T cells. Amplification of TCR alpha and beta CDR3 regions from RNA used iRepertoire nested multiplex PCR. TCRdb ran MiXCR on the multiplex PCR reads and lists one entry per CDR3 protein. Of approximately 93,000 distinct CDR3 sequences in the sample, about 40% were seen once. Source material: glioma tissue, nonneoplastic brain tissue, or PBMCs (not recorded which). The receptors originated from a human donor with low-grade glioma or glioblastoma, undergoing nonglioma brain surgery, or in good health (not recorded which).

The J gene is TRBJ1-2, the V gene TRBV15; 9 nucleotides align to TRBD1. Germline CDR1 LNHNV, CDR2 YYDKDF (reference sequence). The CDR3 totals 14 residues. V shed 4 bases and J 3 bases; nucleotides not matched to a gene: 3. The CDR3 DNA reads TGTGCCACCAGCACCGGGACAGGGCACTATGGCTACACCTTC. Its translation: CATSTGTGHYGYTF. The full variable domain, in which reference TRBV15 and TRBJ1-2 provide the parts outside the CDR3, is DAMVIQNPRYQVTQFGKPVTLSCSQTLNHNVMYWYQQKSSQAPKLLFHYYDKDFNNEADTPDNFQSRRPNTSFCFLDIRSPGLGDTAMYLCATSTGTGHYGYTFGSGTRLTVV.

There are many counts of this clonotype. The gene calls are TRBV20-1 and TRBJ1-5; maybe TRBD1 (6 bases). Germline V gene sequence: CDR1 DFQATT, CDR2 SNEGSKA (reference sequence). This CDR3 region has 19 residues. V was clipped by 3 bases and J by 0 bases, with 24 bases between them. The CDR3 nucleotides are TGCAGTGCTAGGACCTGGCCCCCCGACAGGCTTATTAGCAATCAGCCCCAGCATTTT. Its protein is CSARTWPPDRLISNQPQHF.

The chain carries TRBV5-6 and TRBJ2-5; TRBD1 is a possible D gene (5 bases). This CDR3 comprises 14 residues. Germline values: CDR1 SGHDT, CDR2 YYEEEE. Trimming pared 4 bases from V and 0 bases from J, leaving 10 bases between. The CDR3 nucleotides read TGTGCCAGCAGCCGGACACCGTACCAAGAGACCCAGTACTTC. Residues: CASSRTPYQETQYF.